These T cell receptor beta chains were read from a single sample in a study of graft-versus-host responses after intestinal transplantation. Antigens of these TCRs are unknown. TCRdb keeps only in-frame clones here, not all; method: immunoSEQ multiplex PCR. The sample contains about 39,000 clones, roughly 93% of which appear only once. The sample was unstimulated CD8+ T cells sorted from spleen or lymph node cells, taken before transplant. The receptors stem from a human donor who was the organ donor for an intestinal transplant. The conserved cysteine and the conserved F or W are not part of the CDR3 here.

v_gene,j_gene,CDR3aa
TRBV4-3,TRBJ1-2,ASSQRTGAGAHGYT
TRBV6-5,TRBJ2-1,ASSYSSSGYEQF
TRBV4-3,TRBJ2-7,ASSLGLRDRGGEQY
TRBV5-1,TRBJ2-5,ASSLWQTQY
TRBV19,TRBJ1-5,ASSRQEIGQPQH
TRBV5-1,TRBJ2-3,ASSLGLAGGFPGDTQY
TRBV21-1,TRBJ2-2,ATTEGLARTGELF
TRBV5-4,.,ASSLGTSGSYHEQY
TRBV4-3,TRBJ2-6,ASSQVQGALAGANVLT
TRBV4-3,TRBJ2-7,ASSQGPGDYEQY
TRBV19,TRBJ1-1,ASSIALNTEAF
TRBV9,TRBJ2-3,ASSVEMGDRVSTDTQY
TRBV20-1,TRBJ2-7,SAADNYEQY
TRBV28,TRBJ2-7,ASSLRPSYEQY
TRBV9,TRBJ1-4,ASSPKDTSTNEKLF
TRBV27,TRBJ2-3,ASSFGSGRTDTQY
TRBV15,TRBJ1-5,ATSPRGGQPQH
TRBV5-1,TRBJ2-3,ASSLDRGVGDTQY
TRBV27,TRBJ1-4,ASSLGARGGEKLF
TRBV28,TRBJ2-4,ASAHGRGYRQY
TRBV7-8,TRBJ2-5,ASSRDRFSETQY
TRBV25-1,TRBJ2-7,ASLDSSYEQY
TRBV5-1,TRBJ2-7,ASSPGQGPTYEQY
TRBV7-3,TRBJ2-1,ASSPSGGVFEQF
TRBV28,TRBJ1-4,ATYGATNEKLF
TRBV9,TRBJ2-3,ASSVSGTGTDTQY
TRBV11-2,TRBJ2-3,ASSLLAGADTQY
TRBV27,TRBJ1-2,ASSPLTFSNYGYT